This entry lists 17 T cell receptor beta chains sequenced from one sample in a study of T cell clonality in common variable immunodeficiency. Sequencing used immunoSEQ multiplex PCR; TCRdb keeps in-frame clones, though not all of them. This sample has 40,000 to 45,000 clones and no singletons, with approximately 0.68% in the ten largest. Sequencing was done on a sample of peripheral blood mononuclear cells. The receptors here all came from a person aged 18 to 69 in good health.

At least ten counts were recorded for this clone. The CDR3 end falls 3 residues outside the read, so it is completed with the germline J gene. The chain carries TRBV19 and TRBJ1-5; 10 bases are a match to TRBD1. Per the germline V gene, CDR1 is LNHDA and CDR2 is SQIVND (reference sequence). V dropped 6 bases and J dropped 2; count of bases not matched to a gene: 13. The CDR3 contains 18 residues. The CDR3 sequence is CASRTERTGTGGNQPQHF. Partial CDR3 DNA: TGTGCCAGTAGAACAGAGAGAACCGGGACAGGGGGCAATCAGCCC.

This clone was counted at least ten times. The read falls 3 residues short of the CDR3 end, and the missing part is taken from the germline J gene. This rearrangement joins TRBV20-1 to TRBJ1-2, with TRBD1 as a possible D gene (6 bases). This CDR3 comprises 13 residues. CDR1 is DFQATT and CDR2 is SNEGSKA in the germline V gene (reference sequence). The chain's CDR3 is CSAKDYRVSGYTF. Incomplete CDR3 DNA: TGCAGTGCTAAAGATTACAGGGTTTCAGGC.

This clone was counted many times. The read stops 3 residues short of the end of the CDR3; the missing end is completed from the germline J gene. The chain recombines TRBV5-1 with TRBJ2-5, with 9 bases aligning to TRBD1. The CDR3 covers 16 residues. V lost 4 bases and J lost 3; bases outside the gene matches: 10. CDR1 and CDR2 (germline): SGHRS, YFSETQ. Partial CDR3 DNA: TGCGCCAGCAGCCTATCACCCGGGACAGGGAAAGAGACC. Protein sequence: CASSLSPGTGKET. The CDR3, in full, reads CASSLSPGTGKETQYF.

This clone was picked up many times. The sequenced fragment ends 3 residues before the CDR3 boundary, so the rest is inferred from the germline J gene. The chain joins TRBV19 to TRBJ2-1, with TRBD2 matching over 14 bases. CDR1 and CDR2 from the germline V gene are LNHDA and SQIVND (reference sequence). This CDR3 spans 14 amino acids. V dropped 8 bases and J dropped 8; count of bases not matched to a gene: 5. This CDR3 reads CASSGTSGGDEQFF. The CDR3 bases that were read are TGTGCCAGTTCCGGGACTAGCGGGGGAGATGAG. The variable domain in full, completed from reference TRBV19 and TRBJ2-1, reads DGGITQSPKYLFRKEGQNVTLSCEQNLNHDAMYWYRQDPGQGLRLIYYSQIVNDFQKGDIAEGYSVSREKKESFPLTVTSAQKNPTAFYLCASSGTSGGDEQFFGPGTRLTVL.

This clone was seen repeatedly, ten times or more. The CDR3 is cut off 3 residues early in the read; its end comes from the germline J gene. The chain combines TRBV28 with TRBJ1-5, with TRBD1 matching over 9 bases. V shed 5 bases and J 6 bases; nucleotides not matched to a gene: 5. Germline assignment: CDR1 MDHEN and CDR2 SYDVKM. The CDR3 runs 14 residues. CDR3 protein: CASSQRTGAQPQHF. Partial CDR3 DNA: TGTGCCAGCAGTCAAAGGACAGGGGCTCAGCCC.

This clone was recorded at least ten times. The CDR3 end is not reached by the read, which stops 3 residues before it; the germline J gene fills it in. This chain uses TRBV12-5 with TRBJ2-5; TRBD1 or TRBD2 may be the D gene (6 bases each). V dropped 0 bases and J dropped 6 bases, with 26 bases sitting between them. This CDR3 region has 19 residues. Germline V gives CDR1 LGHNT, CDR2 FRNRAP. The DNA read from the CDR3 is TGTGCTAGTGGTTTGGTAAGGACAGACTTACGGGGAGGCAATCAGACC. Its translation is CASGLVRTDLRGGNQT. From start to end, the CDR3 is CASGLVRTDLRGGNQTQYF.

This clone was counted at least ten times. Read coverage stops 3 residues before the CDR3 terminus; the germline J gene supplies the remainder. The V gene is TRBV12-3 or TRBV12-4, the J gene TRBJ1-1; D uncertain. The CDR3 is made up of 13 amino acids. V shed 3 bases and J shed 2 bases, with 7 bases lying between them. The CDR3 bases that were read are TGTGCCAGCAGTTTGCAGGAAAACACTGAA. Protein product: CASSLQENTE. The complete CDR3 protein is CASSLQENTEAFF.

This clone was detected ten times or more. The read finishes 3 residues shy of the CDR3 end, and the germline J gene is used to complete it. The genes are TRBV19 and TRBJ1-2; possible D gene TRBD1, 6 bases. Trimming shortened V by 6 bases and J by 2 bases, and 13 bases separated the two germline ends. Germline V gives CDR1 LNHDA, CDR2 SQIVND (reference sequence). The length of the CDR3 is 14 residues. This chain's CDR3 is CASRTGQQNYGYTF. The DNA read from the CDR3 is TGTGCCAGTAGGACAGGACAGCAGAACTATGGC.

This clone was counted many times. The read falls 3 residues short of the CDR3 end, and the missing part is taken from the germline J gene. V is TRBV7-9 and J is TRBJ2-7; 8 bases fit TRBD2. CDR1 is SEHNR and CDR2 is FQNEAQ in the germline V gene (reference sequence). V lost 5 bases to trimming and J lost 3 bases; unmatched junction nucleotides: 9. This CDR3 has 15 residues. The CDR3 reads CASSPGGGSSYEQYF. Partial CDR3 DNA: TGTGCCAGCAGCCCCGGGGGGGGCTCTAGCTACGAG.

Many counts were recorded for this clone. The read gets to within 3 residues of the CDR3 end, and the germline J gene fills in the rest. The V and J genes are TRBV5-4 and TRBJ2-5; 9 positions match TRBD2. V gave up 7 bases and J gave up 5 bases; unmatched junction bases: 6. The germline V gene encodes CDR1 SGHNT and CDR2 YYREEE (reference sequence). The CDR3 is made up of 13 amino acids. CDR3 loop: CASSRGGEETQYF. Partial CDR3 DNA: TGTGCCAGCTCACGCGGGGGGGAGGAGACC.

This clone ranks as medium-sized. The read ends 3 residues early relative to the CDR3; the germline J gene fills the gap. V is TRBV4-2 and J is TRBJ2-1, with TRBD2 identical over 9 bases. CDR1 and CDR2 (germline): LGHNA, YNFKEQ. The CDR3 spans 17 residues. V dropped 1 base and J dropped 9; count of bases not matched to a gene: 13. CDR3 bases read: TGTGCCAGCAGCCAAGCCCAGGGACTAGCTGTAAGGGGTGAG. It codes for CASSQAQGLAVRGE. The entire CDR3 protein is CASSQAQGLAVRGEQFF.

This clone occurred many times. The CDR3 end falls 3 residues outside the read, so it is completed with the germline J gene. This chain links TRBV18 with TRBJ2-4; 7 bases align to TRBD1. The CDR3 consists of 17 residues. V gave up 6 bases and J gave up 2 bases; unmatched junction bases: 13. Germline V CDR1 and CDR2: KGHSH, LQKENI. The CDR3 loop reads CASSKGAQGKTKNIQYF. The CDR3 bases that were read are TGTGCCAGCTCGAAGGGGGCACAGGGTAAGACCAAAAACATT.

This clone was seen ten or more times. The read is 3 residues too short to cover the CDR3 end, so that end is filled in from the germline J gene. The V and J genes are TRBV18 and TRBJ2-4; weak D call: TRBD2 (6 bases). The V and J ends lost 3 bases and 5 bases respectively, with 14 bases between them. This CDR3 is built from 15 residues. Germline values: CDR1 KGHSH, CDR2 LQKENI. CDR3 DNA, as far as it was read: TGTGCCAGCTCACCTCTGGTGGGGGGAGAAAACATT. This translates into CASSPLVGGENI. The whole CDR3 protein is CASSPLVGGENIQYF.

This clone was detected ten times or more. The read halts 3 residues ahead of the CDR3 end, with the missing end drawn from the germline J gene. V is TRBV4-1 and J is TRBJ1-2, with a weak D call TRBD1 (5 bases). This CDR3 contains 14 residues. With 0 bases removed from V and 4 bases from J, the gap between germline ends came to 9 bases. Germline V lookup: CDR1 MGHRA, CDR2 YSYEKL. The sequenced part of the CDR3 DNA is TGCGCCAGCAGCCAAGATCAGGGTGGCTATGGC. It is translated as CASSQDQGGYG. The entire CDR3 sequence reads CASSQDQGGYGYTF.

At least ten counts were recorded for this clone. The read terminates 3 residues ahead of where the CDR3 ends, so the germline J gene completes it. This chain links TRBV9 with TRBJ2-7; D is uncertain. This CDR3 region has 14 residues. The V gene's germline CDR1 is SGDLS and CDR2 YYNGEE. Trimming removed 0 bases at V and 4 bases at J, with 11 bases between. CDR3 DNA (partial): TGTGCCAGCAGCGTAGCTGCTAGAGATTACGAG. It translates to CASSVAARDYE. The full-length CDR3 reads as CASSVAARDYEQYF.

This clone has a count of ten or more. The read finishes 3 residues shy of the CDR3 end, and the germline J gene is used to complete it. V gene TRBV28 combines with J gene TRBJ1-2, with 8 bases fitting TRBD1. The CDR3 totals 13 residues. Germline V lookup: CDR1 MDHEN, CDR2 SYDVKM. The CDR3 bases that were read are TGTGCCAGCAGTTTAAACAGGGGGATAGGC. Its translation: CASSLNRGIG. The whole CDR3 sequence is CASSLNRGIGYTF.

This clone was counted many times. The read halts 3 residues ahead of the CDR3 end, with the missing end drawn from the germline J gene. The chain uses TRBV19 and TRBJ2-7; TRBD2 might be the D (5 bases). CDR1 and CDR2 from the germline V gene are LNHDA and SQIVND (reference sequence). V was shortened by 0 bases and J by 5 bases, with 8 bases between the two germline ends. This CDR3 region has 13 residues. CDR3 amino acids: CASSIDDGDEQYF. CDR3 bases read: TGTGCCAGTAGTATAGATGACGGGGACGAG.